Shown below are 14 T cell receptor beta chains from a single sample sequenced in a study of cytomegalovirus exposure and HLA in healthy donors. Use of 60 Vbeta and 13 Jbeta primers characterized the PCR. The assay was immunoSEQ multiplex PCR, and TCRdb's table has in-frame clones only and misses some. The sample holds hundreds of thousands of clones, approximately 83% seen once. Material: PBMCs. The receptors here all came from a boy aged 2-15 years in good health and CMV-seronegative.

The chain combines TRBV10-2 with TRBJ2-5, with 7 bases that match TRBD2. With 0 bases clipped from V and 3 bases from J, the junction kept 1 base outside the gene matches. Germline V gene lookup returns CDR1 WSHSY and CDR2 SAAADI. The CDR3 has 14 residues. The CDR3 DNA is TGCGCCAGCAGTGAGTCTGGGGGGGAAGAGACCCAGTACTTC. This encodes CASSESGGEETQYF.

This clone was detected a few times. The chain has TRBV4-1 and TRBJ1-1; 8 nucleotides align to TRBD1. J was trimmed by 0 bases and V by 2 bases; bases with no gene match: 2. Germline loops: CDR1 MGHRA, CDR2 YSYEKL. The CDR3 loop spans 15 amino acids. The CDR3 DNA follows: TGCGCCAGCAGCCAATTGACAGGGGTGAACACTGAAGCTTTCTTT. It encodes CASSQLTGVNTEAFF.

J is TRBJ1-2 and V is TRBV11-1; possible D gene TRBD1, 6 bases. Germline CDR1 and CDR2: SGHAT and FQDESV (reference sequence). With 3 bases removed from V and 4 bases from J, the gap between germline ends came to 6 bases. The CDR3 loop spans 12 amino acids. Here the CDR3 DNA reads TGTGCCAGCAGCTTGGACAGCTATGGCTACACCTTC. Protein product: CASSLDSYGYTF.

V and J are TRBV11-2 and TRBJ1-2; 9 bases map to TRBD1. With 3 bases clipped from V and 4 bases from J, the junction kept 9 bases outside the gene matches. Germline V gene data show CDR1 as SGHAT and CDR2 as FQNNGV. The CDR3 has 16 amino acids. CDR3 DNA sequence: TGTGCCAGCAGCTTGGCACCGGGACAGGGAGGCTATGGCTACACCTTC. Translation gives CASSLAPGQGGYGYTF. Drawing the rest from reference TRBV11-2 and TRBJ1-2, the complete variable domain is EAGVAQSPRYKIIEKRQSVAFWCNPISGHATLYWYQQILGQGPKLLIQFQNNGVVDDSQLPKDRFSAERLKGVDSTLKIQPAKLEDSAVYLCASSLAPGQGGYGYTFGSGTRLTVV.

The CDR3 loop reads CASSERVDYGYTF. The CDR3 DNA reads TGTGCCAGCAGTGAACGGGTTGACTATGGCTACACCTTC. The chain employs TRBV6-5 and TRBJ1-2; no firm D call. CDR1 MNHEY and CDR2 SVGAGI come from the germline V gene. The length of the CDR3 is 13 residues. The V end lost 5 bases, the J end lost 3 bases, and 10 bases lay between the germline ends.

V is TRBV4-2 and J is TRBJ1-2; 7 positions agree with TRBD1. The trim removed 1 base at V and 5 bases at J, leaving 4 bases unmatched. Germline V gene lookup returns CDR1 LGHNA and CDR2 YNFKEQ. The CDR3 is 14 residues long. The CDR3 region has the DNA TGTGCCAGCAGCCAAGTCGGGACAGAATATGGCTACACCTTC. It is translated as CASSQVGTEYGYTF.

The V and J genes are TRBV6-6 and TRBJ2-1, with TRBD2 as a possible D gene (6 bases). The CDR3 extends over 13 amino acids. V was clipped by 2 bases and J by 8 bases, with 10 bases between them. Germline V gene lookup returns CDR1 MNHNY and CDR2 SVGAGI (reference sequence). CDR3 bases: TGTGCCAGCAGTTACGGAGCTAGCGATGAGCAGTTCTTC. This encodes CASSYGASDEQFF.

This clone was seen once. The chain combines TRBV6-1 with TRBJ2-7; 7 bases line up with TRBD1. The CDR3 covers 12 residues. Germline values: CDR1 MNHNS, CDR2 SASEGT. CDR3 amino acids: CVVEGAYCEQYF. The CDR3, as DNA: TGTGTCGTCGAGGGGGCCTATTGCGAGCAGTACTTC.

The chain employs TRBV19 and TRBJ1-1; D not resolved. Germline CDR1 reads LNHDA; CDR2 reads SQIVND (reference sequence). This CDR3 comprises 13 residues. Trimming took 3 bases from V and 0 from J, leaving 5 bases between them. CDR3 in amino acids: CASSMWLNTEAFF. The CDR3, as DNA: TGTGCCAGTAGTATGTGGCTGAACACTGAAGCTTTCTTT.

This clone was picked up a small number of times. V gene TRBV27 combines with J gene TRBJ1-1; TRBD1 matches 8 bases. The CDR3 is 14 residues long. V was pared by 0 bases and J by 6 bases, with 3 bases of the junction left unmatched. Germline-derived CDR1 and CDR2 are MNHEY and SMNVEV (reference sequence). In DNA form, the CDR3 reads TGTGCCAGCAGTTTATCTGGCAGGGGGCCTGAAGCTTTCTTT. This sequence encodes CASSLSGRGPEAFF.

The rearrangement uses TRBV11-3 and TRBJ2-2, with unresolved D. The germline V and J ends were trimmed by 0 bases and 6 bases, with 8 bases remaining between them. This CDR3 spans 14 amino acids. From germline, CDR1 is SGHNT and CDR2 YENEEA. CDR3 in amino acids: CASSLEYSPGELFF. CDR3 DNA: TGTGCCAGCAGCTTAGAGTATTCCCCCGGGGAGCTGTTTTTT.

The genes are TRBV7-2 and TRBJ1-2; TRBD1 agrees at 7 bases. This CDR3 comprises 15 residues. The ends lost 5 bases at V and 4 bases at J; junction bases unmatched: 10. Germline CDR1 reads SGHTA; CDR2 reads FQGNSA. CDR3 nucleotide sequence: TGTGCCAGCAGCCCTTCGACAGGGATTAGCTATGGCTACACCTTC. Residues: CASSPSTGISYGYTF.

Here the CDR3 DNA reads TGTGCCAGCAGCGCGATGGGCAAGGGGGCCGAGGCAGATACGCAGTATTTT. As protein: CASSAMGKGAEADTQYF. This rearrangement joins TRBV2 to TRBJ2-3; 7 bases agree with TRBD1. The germline gives CDR1 SNHLY, CDR2 FYNNEI. The CDR3 spans 17 residues. The V gene end was trimmed by 6 bases and the J gene end by 4 bases; junction bases not matched to a gene: 16.

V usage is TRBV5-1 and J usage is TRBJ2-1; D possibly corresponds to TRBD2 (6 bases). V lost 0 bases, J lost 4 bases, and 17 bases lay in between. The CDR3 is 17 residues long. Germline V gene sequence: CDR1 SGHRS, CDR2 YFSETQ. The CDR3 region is CASSLAGLSAPYNEQFF. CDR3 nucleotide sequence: TGCGCCAGCAGCTTGGCCGGACTATCCGCCCCATACAATGAGCAGTTCTTC.